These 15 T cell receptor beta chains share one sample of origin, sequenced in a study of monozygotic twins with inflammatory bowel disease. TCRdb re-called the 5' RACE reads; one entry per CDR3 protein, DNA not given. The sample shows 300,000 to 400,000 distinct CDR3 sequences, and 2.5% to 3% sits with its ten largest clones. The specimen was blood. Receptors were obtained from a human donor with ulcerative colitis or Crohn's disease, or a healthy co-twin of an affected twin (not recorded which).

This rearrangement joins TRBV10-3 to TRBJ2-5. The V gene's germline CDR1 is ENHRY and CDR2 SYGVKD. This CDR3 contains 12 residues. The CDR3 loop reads CAISESGGTQYF.

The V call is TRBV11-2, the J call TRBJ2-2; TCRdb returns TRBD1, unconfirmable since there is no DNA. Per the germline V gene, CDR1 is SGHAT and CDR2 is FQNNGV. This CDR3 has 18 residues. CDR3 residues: CASSSKRGQGSNTGELFF.

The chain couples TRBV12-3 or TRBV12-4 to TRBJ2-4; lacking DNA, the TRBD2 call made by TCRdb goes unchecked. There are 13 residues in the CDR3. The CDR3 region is CASRTSGGQFQYF.

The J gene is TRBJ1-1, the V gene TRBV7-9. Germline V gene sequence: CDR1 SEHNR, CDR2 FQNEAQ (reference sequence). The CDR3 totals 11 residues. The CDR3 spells CASSSGRWAFF.

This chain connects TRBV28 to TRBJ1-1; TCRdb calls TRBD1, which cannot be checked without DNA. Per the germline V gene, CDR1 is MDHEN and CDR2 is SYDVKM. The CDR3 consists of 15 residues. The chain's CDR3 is CASSLYLQMGGEAFF.

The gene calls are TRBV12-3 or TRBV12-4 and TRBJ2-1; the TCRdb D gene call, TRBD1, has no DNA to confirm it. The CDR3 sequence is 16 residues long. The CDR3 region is CASTPGGQKAYNEQFF.

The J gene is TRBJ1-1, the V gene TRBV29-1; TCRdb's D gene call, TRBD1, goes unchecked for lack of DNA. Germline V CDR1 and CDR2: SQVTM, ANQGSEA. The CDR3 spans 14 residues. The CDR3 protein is CSVRDGQGGTEAFF.

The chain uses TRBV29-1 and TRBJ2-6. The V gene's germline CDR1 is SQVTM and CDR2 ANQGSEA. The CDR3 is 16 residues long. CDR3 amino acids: CSVDDSMNSGANVLTF.

The CDR3: CASSSSGVREYF. This chain joins TRBV27 and TRBJ2-7. CDR1 MNHEY and CDR2 SMNVEV come from the germline V gene (reference sequence). CDR3 length: 12 amino acids.

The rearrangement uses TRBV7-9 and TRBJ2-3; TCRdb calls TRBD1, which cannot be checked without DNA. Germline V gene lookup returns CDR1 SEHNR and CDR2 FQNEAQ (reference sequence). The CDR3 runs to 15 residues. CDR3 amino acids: CASSLATGPTDTQYF.

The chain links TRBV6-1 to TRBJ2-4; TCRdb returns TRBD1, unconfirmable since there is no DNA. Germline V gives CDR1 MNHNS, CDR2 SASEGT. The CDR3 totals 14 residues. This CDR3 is CASKDRLAKNIQYF.

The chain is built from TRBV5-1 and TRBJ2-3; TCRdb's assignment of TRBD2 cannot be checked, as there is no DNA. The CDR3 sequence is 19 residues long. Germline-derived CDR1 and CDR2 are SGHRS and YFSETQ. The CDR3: CASSSPSGSGGSSTDTQYF. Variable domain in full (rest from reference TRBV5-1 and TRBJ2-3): KAGVTQTPRYLIKTRGQQVTLSCSPISGHRSVSWYQQTPGQGLQFLFEYFSETQRNKGNFPGRFSGRQFSNSRSEMNVSTLELGDSALYLCASSSPSGSGGSSTDTQYFGPGTRLTVL.

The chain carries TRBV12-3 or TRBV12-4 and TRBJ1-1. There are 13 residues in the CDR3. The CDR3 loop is CASKRGSGTEAFF.

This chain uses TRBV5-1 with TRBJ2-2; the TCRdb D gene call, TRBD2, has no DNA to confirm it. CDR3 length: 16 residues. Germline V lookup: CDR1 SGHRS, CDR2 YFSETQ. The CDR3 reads CASSFGAGLSSGELFF.

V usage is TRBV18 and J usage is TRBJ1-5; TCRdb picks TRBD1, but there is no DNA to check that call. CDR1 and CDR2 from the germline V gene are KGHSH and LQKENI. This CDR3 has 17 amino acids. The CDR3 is CASSPGQGDYSNQPQHF. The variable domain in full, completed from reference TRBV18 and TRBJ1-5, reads NAGVMQNPRHLVRRRGQEARLRCSPMKGHSHVYWYRQLPEEGLKFMVYLQKENIIDESGMPKERFSAEFPKEGPSILRIQQVVRGDSAAYFCASSPGQGDYSNQPQHFGDGTRLSIL.